One sample yielded the 22 T cell receptor beta chains listed below, sequenced in a study of liver allograft versus peripheral blood T cells (dated by TCRdb to the early 2020s). Some background on the complete study: The study compared T cell receptor repertoires found within transplanted livers against repertoires in the peripheral blood of liver transplant recipients.

These reads were obtained on an Illumina MiSeq. The raw public reads went through TCRdb reprocessing: fastp at Q25, MiXCR clone calling, in-frame beta chains kept. Rows merge per CDR3 protein into single entries with the most common DNA and genes. For this sample the table gives under 4,000 distinct CDR3 sequences, of which around 15% were detected only once. In total, the top ten clones hold 9.5% to 12% of the sample. These receptors were collected from a human patient who had a liver transplant. It is possible that, after a transplant, some T cells come from the graft donor.

Worth noting for this clonotype: A much larger clone sits a single nucleotide away, making a read error possible. The rearrangement joins TRBV6-1 to TRBJ1-2, with 7 bases aligning to TRBD1. V lost 10 bases to trimming and J lost 5 bases; unmatched junction nucleotides: 16. The CDR3 loop spans 15 amino acids. Germline V gene data show CDR1 as MNHNS and CDR2 as SASEGT. CDR3 region: CANNDRAGGPYGYTF. CDR3 DNA sequence: TGTGCCAACAATGACAGGGCAGGGGGGCCTTATGGCTACACCTTC.

This clonotype occurred a few times. This chain connects TRBV12-3 or TRBV12-4 to TRBJ1-1; no clear D gene. V lost 5 bases to trimming and J lost 1 base, with 14 bases between them. CDR3 size: 15 residues. The CDR3 coding sequence is TGTGCCAGCAGTCCGTTTGGCCCTCAGAACACTGAAGCTTTCTTT. Translated: CASSPFGPQNTEAFF.

The chain has TRBV28 and TRBJ1-3, with no clear D. Trimming stripped 3 bases from V and 0 bases from J, with 0 bases between. Germline values: CDR1 MDHEN, CDR2 SYDVKM. This CDR3 comprises 12 residues. The CDR3, as DNA: TGTGCCAGCAGTTTCTCTGGAAACACCATATATTTT. Protein product: CASSFSGNTIYF. Using reference TRBV28 and TRBJ1-3 for the parts outside the CDR3, the full variable domain is DVKVTQSSRYLVKRTGEKVFLECVQDMDHENMFWYRQDPGLGLRLIYFSYDVKMKEKGDIPEGYSVSREKKERFSLILESASTNQTSMYLCASSFSGNTIYFGEGSWLTVV.

In its sample, this clonotype is medium-sized. The rearrangement links TRBV19 to TRBJ2-1, with D perhaps matching TRBD2 (5 bases). Germline lookup yields CDR1 LNHDA and CDR2 SQIVND (reference sequence). This CDR3 spans 13 amino acids. V lost 3 bases and J 6 bases, leaving 9 bases between the germline ends. The CDR3 region has the DNA TGTGCCAGTAGTATCGGACTGGGCAATGAGCAGTTCTTC. Translation: CASSIGLGNEQFF.

The rearrangement joins TRBV30 to TRBJ1-4, with D unresolved. Germline V gene lookup returns CDR1 GTSNPN and CDR2 SVGIG (reference sequence). V gave up 0 bases and J gave up 10 bases, with 15 bases separating them. CDR3 length equals 14 residues. The CDR3 DNA reads TGTGCCTGGAGTGTTAAGTTTCTTTCACGAAAACTGTTTTTT. Its translation is CAWSVKFLSRKLFF.

This chain's CDR3 is CSASEGAVYEQYF. The CDR3 region has the DNA TGCAGTGCTAGTGAGGGGGCAGTATACGAGCAGTACTTC. This chain links TRBV20-1 with TRBJ2-7; 7 bases agree with TRBD1. Germline V gene data show CDR1 as DFQATT and CDR2 as SNEGSKA (reference sequence). The CDR3 has 13 residues. Germline trimming cut 3 bases from V and 4 bases from J; bases unmatched to any gene: 6.

By its share, this clonotype is medium-sized (0.01 to 0.1%). This sequence joins TRBV13 and TRBJ1-4; 8 positions agree with TRBD1. Germline CDR1 is PRHDT and CDR2 is FYEKMQ (reference sequence). The V and J ends lost 4 bases and 8 bases, in that order; junction bases with no gene match: 15. The CDR3 is 17 amino acids. As DNA, the CDR3 is TGTGCCAGCAGCTCAAGACAGGGGAGGTCCCAGGGGGAAAAACTGTTTTTT. Translating gives CASSSRQGRSQGEKLFF.

The chain is built from TRBV28 and TRBJ2-7; tentative D call: TRBD2 (5 bases). V lost 7 bases, J lost 5 bases, and 15 bases lay in between. Per the germline V gene, CDR1 is MDHEN and CDR2 is SYDVKM. The CDR3 is 13 residues long. CDR3 sequence (DNA): TGTGCCAGCATGTTTCCGGGGATGAACGAGCAGTACTTC. Translation gives CASMFPGMNEQYF. The variable domain in full, with the rest retrieved from reference TRBV28 and TRBJ2-7, is DVKVTQSSRYLVKRTGEKVFLECVQDMDHENMFWYRQDPGLGLRLIYFSYDVKMKEKGDIPEGYSVSREKKERFSLILESASTNQTSMYLCASMFPGMNEQYFGPGTRLTVT.

This clonotype is medium-sized in the sample. J is TRBJ1-1 and V is TRBV5-6, with D possibly TRBD1 on 6 matching bases. The CDR3 is made up of 17 amino acids. Trimming took off 3 bases at V and 0 bases at J, with 18 bases between the two ends. Germline V CDR1 and CDR2: SGHDT, YYEEEE. The CDR3 reads CASSSLTGGTMNTEAFF. CDR3 bases: TGTGCCAGCAGCTCCCTCACCGGGGGGACAATGAACACTGAAGCTTTCTTT. The complete variable domain, with remaining parts taken from reference TRBV5-6 and TRBJ1-1, reads DAGVTQSPTHLIKTRGQQVTLRCSPKSGHDTVSWYQQALGQGPQFIFQYYEEEERQRGNFPDRFSGHQFPNYSSELNVNALLLGDSALYLCASSSLTGGTMNTEAFFGQGTRLTVV.

A remark on this clonotype: A much bigger clone sits one base away, suggesting this may be a read error. The J gene is TRBJ2-3, the V gene TRBV19, with 8 bases lining up with TRBD1. Per the germline V gene, CDR1 is LNHDA and CDR2 is SQIVND (reference sequence). This CDR3 is built from 16 residues. The CDR3 sequence: CASSIVVGQVADMQYF. The CDR3 nucleotides read TGTGCCAGTAGTATAGTCGTGGGACAGGTCGCAGATATGCAGTATTTT.

A word on this clonotype: A much more abundant neighbour one base away suggests this may be a read error. The chain couples TRBV6-1 to TRBJ2-3, with D possibly TRBD2 on 6 matching bases. Trimming cost V 3 bases and J 4 bases, with 8 bases left between them. This CDR3 comprises 13 residues. Germline V CDR1 and CDR2: MNHNS, SASEGT. The CDR3 spells CASSDTGADTQYF. CDR3 nucleotide sequence: TGTGCCAGCAGTGATACGGGGGCAGATACGCAGTATTTT.

V usage is TRBV28 and J usage is TRBJ1-1; D uncertain. Trimming cost V 6 bases and J 3 bases, with 11 bases left between them. Germline loops: CDR1 MDHEN, CDR2 SYDVKM. The CDR3 length is 13 residues. The CDR3 bases are TGTGCCAGCAGCTCACGGTGGGACACTGAAGCTTTCTTT. Its protein is CASSSRWDTEAFF.

The chain employs TRBV19 and TRBJ1-2, with 8 bases aligning to TRBD1. The germline gives CDR1 LNHDA, CDR2 SQIVND (reference sequence). The CDR3 covers 15 residues. The V gene end was trimmed by 4 bases and the J gene end by 5 bases; junction bases not matched to a gene: 9. The CDR3 sequence: CASSTRPGGRYGYTF. The CDR3 DNA is TGTGCCAGTAGTACGCGGCCAGGGGGCCGGTATGGCTACACCTTC. The full variable domain, rest sourced from reference TRBV19 and TRBJ1-2, is DGGITQSPKYLFRKEGQNVTLSCEQNLNHDAMYWYRQDPGQGLRLIYYSQIVNDFQKGDIAEGYSVSREKKESFPLTVTSAQKNPTAFYLCASSTRPGGRYGYTFGSGTRLTVV.

This clonotype is medium-sized within its sample. The chain has TRBV13 and TRBJ2-7; D is possibly TRBD1 (6 bases). V was cut by 5 bases and J by 4 bases, with 21 bases left in between. The CDR3 has 16 residues. In germline, CDR1 is PRHDT, CDR2 FYEKMQ (reference sequence). The DNA of the CDR3 is TGTGCCAGCAGCCCTTGGACCGGGACAACCAAGTACGAGCAGTACTTC. Residues: CASSPWTGTTKYEQYF.

This chain joins TRBV7-9 and TRBJ1-2; D gene ambiguous. CDR1 and CDR2 from the germline V gene are SEHNR and FQNEAQ (reference sequence). The V end was cut by 0 bases, the J end by 6 bases, with 11 bases between. There are 14 residues in the CDR3. CDR3 loop: CASSLALGYDGYTF. Here the CDR3 DNA reads TGTGCCAGCAGCTTAGCGTTGGGGTACGATGGCTACACCTTC.

By its share, this clonotype is medium-sized. V gene TRBV27 combines with J gene TRBJ1-1; D is undetermined. The CDR3 loop spans 14 amino acids. V was cut by 5 bases and J by 9 bases, with 19 bases left in between. Germline assignment: CDR1 MNHEY and CDR2 SMNVEV (reference sequence). The CDR3 loop is CASSISTELAQAFF. The DNA for the CDR3 is TGTGCCAGCAGTATTTCGACCGAATTGGCCCAAGCTTTCTTT.

The chain uses TRBV7-9 and TRBJ1-2; D not certain. The V and J ends lost 0 bases and 0 bases respectively, with 8 bases between them. Germline V CDR1 and CDR2: SEHNR, FQNEAQ (reference sequence). The CDR3 is 15 residues long. In nucleotides, the CDR3 is TGTGCCAGCAGCTTAGCCCCCGGCCCTAACTATGGCTACACCTTC. Translated, it gives CASSLAPGPNYGYTF.

Details on this clonotype: This likely traces to a read error, being one base from a far larger clone. The rearrangement links TRBV10-3 to TRBJ2-1; D is unresolved. Germline values: CDR1 ENHRY, CDR2 SYGVKD. Trimming removed 5 bases from V and 13 bases from J, with 18 bases in between. The CDR3 sequence is 13 residues long. DNA of the CDR3: TGTGCCATCAGTTACTCGAGTGCGGCAGACCAGTTCTTC. Translation: CAISYSSAADQFF.

This clonotype appeared many times. J is TRBJ2-3 and V is TRBV10-2; D tentatively reads TRBD1 or TRBD2 (6 bases each). CDR3 length: 16 residues. V was clipped by 0 bases and J by 1 base, with 11 bases between them. The germline V gene encodes CDR1 WSHSY and CDR2 SAAADI. DNA for the CDR3: TGCGCCAGCAGTGAGTCTGGGGGCGGGGGCACAGATACGCAGTATTTT. Translated, it gives CASSESGGGGTDTQYF.

V is TRBV11-2 and J is TRBJ2-7, with D hard to call. Trimming took 5 bases from V and 4 from J, leaving 6 bases between them. In germline, CDR1 is SGHAT, CDR2 FQNNGV. This CDR3 is 11 amino acids long. The CDR3 spells CASSPGYEQYF. DNA of the CDR3: TGTGCCAGCAGCCCGGGTTACGAGCAGTACTTC. Complete variable domain (other parts from reference TRBV11-2 and TRBJ2-7): EAGVAQSPRYKIIEKRQSVAFWCNPISGHATLYWYQQILGQGPKLLIQFQNNGVVDDSQLPKDRFSAERLKGVDSTLKIQPAKLEDSAVYLCASSPGYEQYFGPGTRLTVT.

Within the sample, this clonotype is medium-sized. The V gene is TRBV28, the J gene TRBJ1-5; 7 bases map to TRBD1. Germline V gene data show CDR1 as MDHEN and CDR2 as SYDVKM. The CDR3 length is 14 residues. The ends lost 5 bases at V and 5 bases at J; junction bases unmatched: 6. CDR3 loop: CASSPGTDYQPQHF. Here the CDR3 DNA reads TGTGCCAGCAGTCCCGGGACAGACTATCAGCCCCAGCATTTT. The full variable domain, in which reference TRBV28 and TRBJ1-5 provide the parts outside the CDR3, is DVKVTQSSRYLVKRTGEKVFLECVQDMDHENMFWYRQDPGLGLRLIYFSYDVKMKEKGDIPEGYSVSREKKERFSLILESASTNQTSMYLCASSPGTDYQPQHFGDGTRLSIL.

This clonotype was seen at least ten times. The rearrangement links TRBV9 to TRBJ1-2, with D perhaps TRBD1 (5 bases). Germline CDR1 is SGDLS and CDR2 is YYNGEE. Trimming took 1 base from V and 8 from J, leaving 15 bases between them. CDR3 size: 14 residues. The CDR3: CASSVSGGTGGYTF. The CDR3 nucleotides read TGTGCCAGCAGCGTATCTGGGGGTACGGGGGGCTACACCTTC.